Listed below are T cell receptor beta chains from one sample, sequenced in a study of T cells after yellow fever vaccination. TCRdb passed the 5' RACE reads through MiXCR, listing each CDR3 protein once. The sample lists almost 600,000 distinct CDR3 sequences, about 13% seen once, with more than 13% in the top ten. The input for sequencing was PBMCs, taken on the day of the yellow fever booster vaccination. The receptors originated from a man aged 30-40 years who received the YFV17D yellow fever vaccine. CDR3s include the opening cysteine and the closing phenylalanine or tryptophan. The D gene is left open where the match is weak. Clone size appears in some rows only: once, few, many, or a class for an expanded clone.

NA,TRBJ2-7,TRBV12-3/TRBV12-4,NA,CASSPSRPGRYEQYF,TGTGCCAGCAGTCCTTCTCGTCCTGGTCGATACGAGCAGTACTTC
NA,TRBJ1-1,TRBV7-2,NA,CASSTRGQMNTEAFF,TGTGCCAGCAGCACAAGAGGACAGATGAACACTGAAGCTTTCTTT
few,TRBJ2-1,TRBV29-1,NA,CSVAQSNEQFF,TGCAGCGTAGCGCAATCTAATGAGCAGTTCTTC
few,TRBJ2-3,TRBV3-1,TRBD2,CASSRLAGLTDTQYF,TGTGCCAGCAGCCGACTAGCGGGGCTCACAGATACGCAGTATTTT
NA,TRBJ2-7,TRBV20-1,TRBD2,CSASGGGRSYEQYF,TGCAGTGCTAGCGGGGGGGGCAGGTCCTACGAGCAGTACTTC
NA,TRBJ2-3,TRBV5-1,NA,CASSLAQAALTDTQYF,TGCGCCAGCAGCTTGGCCCAGGCAGCCCTCACAGATACGCAGTATTTT
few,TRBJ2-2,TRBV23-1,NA,CASSQSLRELFF,TGCGCCAGCAGTCAATCGCTTAGGGAGCTGTTTTTT
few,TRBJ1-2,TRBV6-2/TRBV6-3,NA,CASGRGASGGYTF,TGTGCCAGCGGCCGGGGAGCCTCCGGCGGCTACACCTTC
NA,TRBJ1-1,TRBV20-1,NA,CSARDPRGRGTEAFF,TGCAGTGCTAGAGATCCTCGGGGCCGGGGCACTGAAGCTTTCTTT
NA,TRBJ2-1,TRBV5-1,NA,CASSLETGYGREQFF,TGCGCCAGCAGCTTGGAAACGGGGTACGGACGTGAGCAGTTCTTC
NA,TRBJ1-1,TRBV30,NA,CAWSAGSTEAFF,TGTGCCTGGAGTGCTGGGAGCACTGAAGCTTTCTTT
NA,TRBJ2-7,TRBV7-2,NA,CASSLASTSYDDYEEYF,TGTGCCAGCAGCTTAGCTTCTACTAGTTATGATGATTACGAGGAGTACTTC
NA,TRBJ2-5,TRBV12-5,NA,CASGPPLAGSETQYF,TGTGCTAGTGGCCCACCGCTGGCAGGTTCAGAGACCCAGTACTTC
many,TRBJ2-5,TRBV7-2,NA,CASSPGHRAFETQYF,TGTGCCAGCAGCCCAGGACACAGGGCGTTTGAGACCCAGTACTTC
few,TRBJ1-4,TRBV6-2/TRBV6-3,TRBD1,CASSWRQGREKLFF,TGTGCCAGCAGTTGGAGACAGGGGAGAGAAAAACTGTTTTTT
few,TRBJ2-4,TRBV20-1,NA,CSARGRAKNIQYF,TGCAGTGCCCGTGGTAGAGCCAAAAACATTCAGTACTTC
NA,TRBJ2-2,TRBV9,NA,CASSRLDGLTGELFF,TGTGCCAGCAGTCGCCTGGACGGGTTGACCGGGGAGCTGTTTTTT
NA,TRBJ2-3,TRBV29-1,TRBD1,CNAGQGVTDTQYF,TGCAACGCGGGACAGGGGGTTACAGATACGCAGTATTTT
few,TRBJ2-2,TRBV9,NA,CASSVTPASGELFF,TGTGCCAGCAGCGTAACGCCGGCGAGCGGGGAGCTGTTTTTT
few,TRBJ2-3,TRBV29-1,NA,CSVASVDTQYF,TGCAGCGTTGCCAGTGTAGATACGCAGTATTTT
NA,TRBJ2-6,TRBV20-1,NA,CSTRTTGANVLTF,TGCAGTACCAGGACAACTGGGGCCAACGTCCTGACTTTC
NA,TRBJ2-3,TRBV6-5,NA,CASSYSLGYTQYF,TGTGCCAGCAGTTACTCGTTGGGATATACGCAGTATTTT
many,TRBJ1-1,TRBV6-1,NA,CASSAPGQNTEAFF,TGTGCCAGCAGCGCTCCCGGGCAGAACACTGAAGCTTTCTTT
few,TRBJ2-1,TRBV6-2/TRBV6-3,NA,CASNNGGYPYNEQFF,TGTGCCAGCAACAACGGGGGATATCCCTACAATGAGCAGTTCTTC
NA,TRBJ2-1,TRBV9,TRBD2,CASSVASGRLDEQFF,TGTGCCAGCAGCGTAGCGAGCGGGAGGTTGGATGAGCAGTTCTTC
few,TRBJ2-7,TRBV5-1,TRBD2,CASSSTLAATYEQYF,TGCGCCAGCAGCTCAACTCTAGCGGCAACCTACGAGCAGTACTTC
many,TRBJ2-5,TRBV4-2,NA,CASSQDSREETQYF,TGTGCCAGCAGCCAAGATTCGCGGGAAGAGACCCAGTACTTC
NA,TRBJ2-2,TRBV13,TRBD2,CASRWGGTNLNTGELFF,TGTGCCAGCAGATGGGGAGGGACTAACCTTAACACCGGGGAGCTGTTTTTT
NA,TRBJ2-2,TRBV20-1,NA,CSAPRGTNTGELFF,TGCAGTGCCCCCCGGGGGACGAACACCGGGGAGCTGTTTTTT
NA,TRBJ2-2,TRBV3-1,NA,CASSQDYRNTGELFF,TGTGCCAGCAGCCAAGACTACCGAAACACCGGGGAGCTGTTTTTT
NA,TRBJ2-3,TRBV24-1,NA,CATSDYSTDTQYF,TGTGCCACCAGTGACTACAGCACAGATACGCAGTATTTT
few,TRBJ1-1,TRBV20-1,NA,CSTLLGNTEAFF,TGCAGTACCCTACTAGGGAACACTGAAGCTTTCTTT
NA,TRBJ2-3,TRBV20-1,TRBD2,CSASSFGTSGYTDTQYF,TGCAGTGCTAGTTCATTCGGAACTAGCGGTTACACAGATACGCAGTATTTT
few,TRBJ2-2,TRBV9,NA,CASSVVNSPGELFF,TGTGCCAGCAGCGTAGTGAATTCGCCCGGGGAGCTGTTTTTT
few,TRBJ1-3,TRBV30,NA,CAWSGSGNTIYF,TGTGCCTGGAGTGGGTCTGGAAACACCATATATTTT
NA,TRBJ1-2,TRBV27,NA,CASSYNGRDYGYTF,TGTGCCAGCAGTTATAATGGACGGGACTATGGCTACACCTTC
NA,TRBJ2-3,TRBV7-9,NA,CASRIGADTQYF,TGTGCCAGCAGGATAGGGGCGGATACGCAGTATTTT
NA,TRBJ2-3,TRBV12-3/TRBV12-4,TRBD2,CASSFRAGGPTDTQYF,TGTGCCAGCAGTTTTAGAGCGGGAGGGCCCACAGATACGCAGTATTTT
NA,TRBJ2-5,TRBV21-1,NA,CASSKFGGTETQYF,TGTGCCAGCAGCAAATTTGGGGGAACGGAGACCCAGTACTTC
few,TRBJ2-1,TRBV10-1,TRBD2,CASSAAGGRGSYNEQFF,TGCGCCAGCAGTGCAGCGGGAGGTAGGGGTTCCTACAATGAGCAGTTCTTC
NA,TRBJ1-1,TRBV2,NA,CASSERGSPEAFF,TGTGCCAGCAGTGAGAGGGGGAGTCCTGAAGCTTTCTTT
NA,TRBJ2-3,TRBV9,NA,CASSVVQATDTQYF,TGTGCCAGCAGCGTAGTTCAGGCCACAGATACGCAGTATTTT
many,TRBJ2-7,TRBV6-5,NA,CASSYSWDTPYEQYF,TGTGCCAGCAGTTACTCCTGGGACACCCCCTACGAGCAGTACTTC
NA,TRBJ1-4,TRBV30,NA,CAWSGGQGIEKLFF,TGTGCCTGGAGTGGTGGGCAGGGGATTGAAAAACTGTTTTTT
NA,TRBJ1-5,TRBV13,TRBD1,CASSSQGALFNQPQHF,TGTGCCAGCAGCTCTCAGGGGGCTTTATTCAATCAGCCCCAGCATTTT
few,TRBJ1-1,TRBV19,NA,CASTNRPGTDTEAFF,TGTGCCAGTACCAACCGGCCCGGGACTGACACTGAAGCTTTCTTT
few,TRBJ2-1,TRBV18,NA,CASSPRARDNEQFF,TGTGCCAGCTCACCACGCGCCAGGGACAATGAGCAGTTCTTC
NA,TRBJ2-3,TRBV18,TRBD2,CASSPSELAGDTQYF,TGTGCCAGCTCACCATCGGAACTAGCGGGGGATACGCAGTATTTT